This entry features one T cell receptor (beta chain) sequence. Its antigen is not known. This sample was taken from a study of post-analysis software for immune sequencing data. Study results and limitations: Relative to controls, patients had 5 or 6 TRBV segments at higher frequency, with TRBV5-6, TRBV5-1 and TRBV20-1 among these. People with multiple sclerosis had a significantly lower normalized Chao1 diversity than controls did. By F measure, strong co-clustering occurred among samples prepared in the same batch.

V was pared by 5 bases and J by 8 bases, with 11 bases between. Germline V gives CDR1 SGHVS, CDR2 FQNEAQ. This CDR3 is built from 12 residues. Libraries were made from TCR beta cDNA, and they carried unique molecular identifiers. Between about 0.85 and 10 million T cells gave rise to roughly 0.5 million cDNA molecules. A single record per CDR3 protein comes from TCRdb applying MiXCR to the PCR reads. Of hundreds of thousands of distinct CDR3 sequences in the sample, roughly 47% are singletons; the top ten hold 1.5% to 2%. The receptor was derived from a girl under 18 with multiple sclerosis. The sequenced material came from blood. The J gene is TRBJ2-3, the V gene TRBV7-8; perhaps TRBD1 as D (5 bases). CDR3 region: CASSPFGATQYF. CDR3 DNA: TGTGCCAGCAGCCCGTTTGGGGCTACGCAGTATTTT.